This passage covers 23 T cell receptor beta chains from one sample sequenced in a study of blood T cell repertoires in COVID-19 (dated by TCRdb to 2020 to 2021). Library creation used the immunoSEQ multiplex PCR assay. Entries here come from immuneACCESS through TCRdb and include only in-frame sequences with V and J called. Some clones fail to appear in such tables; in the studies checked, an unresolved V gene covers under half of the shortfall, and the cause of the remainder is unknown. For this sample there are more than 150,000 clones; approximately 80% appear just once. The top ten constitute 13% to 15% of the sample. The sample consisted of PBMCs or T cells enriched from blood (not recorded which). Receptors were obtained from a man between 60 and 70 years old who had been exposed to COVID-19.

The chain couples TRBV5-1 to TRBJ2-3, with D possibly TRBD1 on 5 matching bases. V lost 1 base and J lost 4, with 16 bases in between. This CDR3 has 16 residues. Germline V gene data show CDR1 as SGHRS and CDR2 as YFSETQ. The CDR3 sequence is CASSLLRRRESDTQYF. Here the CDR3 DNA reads TGCGCCAGCAGCTTGCTACGTCGCAGGGAATCAGATACGCAGTATTTT.

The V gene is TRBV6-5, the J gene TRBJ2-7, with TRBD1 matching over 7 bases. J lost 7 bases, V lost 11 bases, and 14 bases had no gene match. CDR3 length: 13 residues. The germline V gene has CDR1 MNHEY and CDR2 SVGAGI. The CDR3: CAALRGQPSEQYF. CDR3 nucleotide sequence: TGTGCCGCCCTTAGGGGACAGCCCTCGGAGCAGTACTTC.

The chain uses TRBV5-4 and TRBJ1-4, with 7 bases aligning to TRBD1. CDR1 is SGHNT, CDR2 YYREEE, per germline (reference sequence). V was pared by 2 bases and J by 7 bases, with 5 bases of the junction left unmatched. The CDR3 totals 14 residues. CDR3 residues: CASSFLQGGEKLFF. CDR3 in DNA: TGTGCCAGCAGCTTTCTCCAGGGGGGTGAAAAACTGTTTTTT.

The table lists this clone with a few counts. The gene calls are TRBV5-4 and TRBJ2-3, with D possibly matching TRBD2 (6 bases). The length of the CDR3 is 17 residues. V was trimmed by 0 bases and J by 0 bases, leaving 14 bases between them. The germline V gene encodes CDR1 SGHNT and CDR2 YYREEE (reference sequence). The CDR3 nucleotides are TGTGCCAGCAGCTTGGCAGGGACTGGCGGGAGCACAGATACGCAGTATTTT. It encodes CASSLAGTGGSTDTQYF.

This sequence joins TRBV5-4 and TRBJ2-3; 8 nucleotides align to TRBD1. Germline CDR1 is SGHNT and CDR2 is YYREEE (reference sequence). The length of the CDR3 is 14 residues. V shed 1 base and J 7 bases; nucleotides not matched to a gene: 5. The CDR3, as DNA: TGTGCCAGCAGCTTGCAGGGGGCAGGAAATACGCAGTATTTT. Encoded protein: CASSLQGAGNTQYF.

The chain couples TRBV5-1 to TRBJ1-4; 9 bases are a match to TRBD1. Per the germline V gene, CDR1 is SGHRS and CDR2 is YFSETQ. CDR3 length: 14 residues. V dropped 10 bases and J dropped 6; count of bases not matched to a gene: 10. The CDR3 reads CACRDGTGYEKLFF. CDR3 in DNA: TGCGCCTGCCGGGACGGGACAGGGTATGAAAAACTGTTTTTT.

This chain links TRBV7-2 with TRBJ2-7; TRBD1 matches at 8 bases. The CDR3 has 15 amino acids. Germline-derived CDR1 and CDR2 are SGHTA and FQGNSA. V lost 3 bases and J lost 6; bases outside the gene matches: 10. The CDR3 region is CASSFSDRANSEQYF. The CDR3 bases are TGTGCCAGCAGCTTCTCGGACAGGGCCAACAGCGAGCAGTACTTC.

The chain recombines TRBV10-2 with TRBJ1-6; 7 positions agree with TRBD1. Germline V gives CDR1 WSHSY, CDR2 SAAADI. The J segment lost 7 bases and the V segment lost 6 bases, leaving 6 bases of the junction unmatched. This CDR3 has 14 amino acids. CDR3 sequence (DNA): TGCGCCAGCAGCCAGGGGGTTTTGAATTCACCCCTCCACTTT. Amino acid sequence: CASSQGVLNSPLHF.

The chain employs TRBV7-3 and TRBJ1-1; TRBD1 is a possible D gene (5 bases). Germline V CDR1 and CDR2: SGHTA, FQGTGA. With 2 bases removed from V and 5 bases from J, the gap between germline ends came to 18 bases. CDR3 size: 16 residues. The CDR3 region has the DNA TGTGCCAGCAGCTTAGGGGACTCCGGCGGTGGAACTGAAGCTTTCTTT. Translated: CASSLGDSGGGTEAFF.

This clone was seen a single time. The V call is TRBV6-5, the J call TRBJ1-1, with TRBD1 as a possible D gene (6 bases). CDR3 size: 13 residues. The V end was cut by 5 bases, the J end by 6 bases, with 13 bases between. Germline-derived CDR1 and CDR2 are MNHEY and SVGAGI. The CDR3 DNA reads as TGTGCCAGCAGTCAGAAAGGACAGTCTGAAGCTTTCTTT. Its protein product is CASSQKGQSEAFF.

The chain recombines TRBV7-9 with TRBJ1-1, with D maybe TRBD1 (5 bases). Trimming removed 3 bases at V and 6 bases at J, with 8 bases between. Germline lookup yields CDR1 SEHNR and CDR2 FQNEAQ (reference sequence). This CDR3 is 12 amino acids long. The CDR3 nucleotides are TGTGCCAGCAGCTTTTCAGGGTCTGAAGCTTTCTTT. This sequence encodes CASSFSGSEAFF.

This chain's CDR3 is CASSLNFRVMSYEQYF. CDR3 nucleotide sequence: TGTGCCAGCAGTTTAAATTTCCGGGTAATGTCCTACGAGCAGTACTTC. The chain is built from TRBV28 and TRBJ2-7; D gene uncertain. Per the germline V gene, CDR1 is MDHEN and CDR2 is SYDVKM. V shed 2 bases and J shed 1 base, with 15 bases lying between them. There are 16 residues in the CDR3.

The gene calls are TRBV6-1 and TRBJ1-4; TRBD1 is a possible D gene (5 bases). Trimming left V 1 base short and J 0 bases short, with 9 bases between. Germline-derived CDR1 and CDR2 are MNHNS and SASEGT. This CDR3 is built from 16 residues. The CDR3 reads CASSEGAGTTNEKLFF. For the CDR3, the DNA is TGTGCCAGCAGTGAAGGGGCAGGGACAACTAATGAAAAACTGTTTTTT.

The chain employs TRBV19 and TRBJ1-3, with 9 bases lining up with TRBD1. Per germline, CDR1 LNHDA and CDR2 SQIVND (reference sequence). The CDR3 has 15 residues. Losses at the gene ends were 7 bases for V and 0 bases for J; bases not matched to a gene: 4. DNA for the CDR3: TGTGCCAGTAAGGACAGGGGCGACTCTGGAAACACCATATATTTT. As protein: CASKDRGDSGNTIYF.

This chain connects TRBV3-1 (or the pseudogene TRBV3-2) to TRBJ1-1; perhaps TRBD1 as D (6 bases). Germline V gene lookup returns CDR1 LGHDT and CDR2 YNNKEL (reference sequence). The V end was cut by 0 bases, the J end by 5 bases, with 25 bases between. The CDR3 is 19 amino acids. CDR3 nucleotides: TGTGCCAGCAGCCAAGATCAGGGGAACGGGGGGGGAAACGGGACTGAAGCTTTCTTT. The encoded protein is CASSQDQGNGGGNGTEAFF.

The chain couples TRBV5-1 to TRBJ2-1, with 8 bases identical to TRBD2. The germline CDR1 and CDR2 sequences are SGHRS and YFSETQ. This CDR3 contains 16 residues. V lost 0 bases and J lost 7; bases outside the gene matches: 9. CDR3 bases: TGCGCCAGCAGCTTGGCCCCCGGGACTAGTAAGAATGAGCAGTTCTTC. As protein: CASSLAPGTSKNEQFF.

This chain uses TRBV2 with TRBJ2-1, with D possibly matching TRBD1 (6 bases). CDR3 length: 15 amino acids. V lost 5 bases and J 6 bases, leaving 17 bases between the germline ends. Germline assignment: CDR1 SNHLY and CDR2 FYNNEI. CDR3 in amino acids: CASSSQGSRGNEQFF. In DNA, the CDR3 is TGTGCCAGCAGTTCCCAGGGGAGCAGGGGCAATGAGCAGTTCTTC.

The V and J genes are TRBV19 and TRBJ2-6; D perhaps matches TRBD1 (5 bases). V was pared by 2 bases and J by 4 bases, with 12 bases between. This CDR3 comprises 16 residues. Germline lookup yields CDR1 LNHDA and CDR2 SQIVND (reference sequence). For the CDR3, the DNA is TGTGCCAGTAGTATAACCAGGGCGTCAGGGGCCAACGTCCTGACTTTC. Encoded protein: CASSITRASGANVLTF.

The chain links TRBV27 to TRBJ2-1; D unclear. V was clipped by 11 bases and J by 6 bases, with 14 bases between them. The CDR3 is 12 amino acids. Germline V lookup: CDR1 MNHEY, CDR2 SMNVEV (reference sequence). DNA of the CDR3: TGTGCCGCATCCCCCCCGGGCAATGAGCAGTTCTTC. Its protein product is CAASPPGNEQFF.

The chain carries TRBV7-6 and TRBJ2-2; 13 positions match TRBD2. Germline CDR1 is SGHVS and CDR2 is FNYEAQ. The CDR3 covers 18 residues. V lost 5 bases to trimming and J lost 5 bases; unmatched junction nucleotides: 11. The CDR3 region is CASSPGLAGELPTGELFF. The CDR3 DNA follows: TGTGCCAGCAGCCCCGGACTAGCGGGAGAACTTCCTACCGGGGAGCTGTTTTTT.

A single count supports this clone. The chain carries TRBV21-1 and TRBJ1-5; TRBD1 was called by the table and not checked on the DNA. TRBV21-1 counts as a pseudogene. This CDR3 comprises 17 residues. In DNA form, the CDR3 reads TGTGCCAGCAGCAAACTGTCAGGGCTGGGGCCTGGACAGCCCCAGCATTTT. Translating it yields CASSKLSGLGPGQPQHF.

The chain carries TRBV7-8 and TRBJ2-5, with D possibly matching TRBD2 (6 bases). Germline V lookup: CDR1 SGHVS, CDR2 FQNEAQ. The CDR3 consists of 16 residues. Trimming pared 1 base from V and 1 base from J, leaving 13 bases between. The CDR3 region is CASSLGAGGIQETQYF. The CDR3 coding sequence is TGTGCCAGCAGCTTAGGGGCCGGGGGAATCCAAGAGACCCAGTACTTC. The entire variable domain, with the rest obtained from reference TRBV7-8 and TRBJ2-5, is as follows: GAGVSQSPRYKVAKRGQDVALRCDPISGHVSLFWYQQALGQGPEFLTYFQNEAQLDKSGLPSDRFFAERPEGSVSTLKIQRTQQEDSAVYLCASSLGAGGIQETQYFGPGTRLLVL.

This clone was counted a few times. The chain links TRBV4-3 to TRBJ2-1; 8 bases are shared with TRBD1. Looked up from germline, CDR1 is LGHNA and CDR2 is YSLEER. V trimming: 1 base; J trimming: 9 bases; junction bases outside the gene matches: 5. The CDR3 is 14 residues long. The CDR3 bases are TGCGCCAGCAGCCAAGTGTCAGGGGGCACTGAGCAGTTCTTC. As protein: CASSQVSGGTEQFF.